This entry lists 28 T cell receptor beta chains sequenced from one sample in a study of CD8+ T cells in alopecia areata. Investigators isolated RNA and reverse transcribed it into cDNA to act as the sequencing template. The protocol was immunoSEQ multiplex PCR, while the TCRdb copy is restricted to in-frame clones and leaves out a portion. The table has some 170,000 clones, 50% to 60% seen once; the top ten hold about 14%. Here the sequenced sample was CD4+ T cells sorted from blood, taken at week 0. The receptor source for this set is a human donor with alopecia areata.

This clone has more than one count but fewer than ten. The V call is TRBV29-1, the J call TRBJ2-2, with 10 positions matching TRBD1. CDR1 and CDR2 (germline): SQVTM, ANQGSEA. J was trimmed by 5 bases and V by 4 bases; bases with no gene match: 4. This CDR3 comprises 14 residues. The CDR3 reads CSVVDRGATGELFF. The CDR3 DNA sequence: TGCAGCGTTGTGGACAGGGGGGCAACCGGGGAGCTGTTTTTT.

CDR3 DNA sequence: TGTGCCTGGAGTGTACGGGACAGAAGCCGCTACGAGCAGTACTTC. This translates into CAWSVRDRSRYEQYF. This chain connects TRBV30 to TRBJ2-7; 7 bases line up with TRBD1. CDR1 and CDR2 (germline): GTSNPN, SVGIG (reference sequence). The V gene end was trimmed by 0 bases and the J gene end by 3 bases; junction bases not matched to a gene: 8. The CDR3 has 15 amino acids.

This clone came up once. The V and J genes are TRBV4-1 and TRBJ1-6, with D possibly matching TRBD1 (5 bases). V was shortened by 4 bases and J by 7 bases, with 8 bases between the two germline ends. The CDR3 sequence is 13 residues long. From germline, CDR1 is MGHRA and CDR2 YSYEKL. The CDR3 bases are TGCGCCAGCAGCCCAGGGCCGAATTCACCCCTCCACTTT. Its translation is CASSPGPNSPLHF.

This chain uses TRBV30 with TRBJ2-6; a possible D gene is TRBD1 (6 bases). In germline, CDR1 is GTSNPN, CDR2 SVGIG (reference sequence). This CDR3 is built from 15 residues. Trimming took 0 bases from V and 2 from J, leaving 8 bases between them. The CDR3 region has the DNA TGTGCCTGGAGTGTAGGGGGACCTGGGGCCAACGTCCTGACTTTC. It codes for CAWSVGGPGANVLTF.

This chain joins TRBV15 and TRBJ2-7; 7 nucleotides align to TRBD1. V lost 8 bases and J lost 0; bases outside the gene matches: 10. Germline values: CDR1 LNHNV, CDR2 YYDKDF (reference sequence). The CDR3 extends over 15 amino acids. CDR3 nucleotide sequence: TGTGCCACCGGGAGAGGACAGGTCAGCTCCTACGAGCAGTACTTC. It translates to CATGRGQVSSYEQYF.

The chain joins TRBV29-1 to TRBJ2-7; TRBD1 agrees at 10 bases. V trimming: 4 bases; J trimming: 8 bases; junction bases outside the gene matches: 11. CDR1 SQVTM and CDR2 ANQGSEA come from the germline V gene. This CDR3 is 14 amino acids long. CDR3 residues: CSVAYGGDRGQQYF. The CDR3 nucleotides are TGCAGCGTTGCCTATGGAGGGGACAGGGGACAGCAGTACTTC.

The V call is TRBV5-1, the J call TRBJ2-1, with D uncertain. Deletions cut 0 bases from V and 7 bases from J, with 8 bases between. Germline values: CDR1 SGHRS, CDR2 YFSETQ. The CDR3 totals 13 residues. The CDR3 region has the DNA TGCGCCAGCAGCTTGGCCGTGGGAAATGAGCAGTTCTTC. Amino acids: CASSLAVGNEQFF.

This clone turned up a few times. The chain employs TRBV10-3 and TRBJ1-2, with a tentative D call TRBD1 (5 bases). V was clipped by 3 bases and J by 8 bases, with 16 bases between them. CDR3 length equals 14 residues. The germline CDR1 and CDR2 sequences are ENHRY and SYGVKD. CDR3 residues: CAISDRRGATGYTF. CDR3 coding DNA: TGTGCCATCAGTGACCGGAGGGGTGCTACCGGCTACACCTTC.

CDR3 coding DNA: TGTGCCATCAGCGAACGGGACAGTAATTCACCCCTCCACTTT. Translation gives CAISERDSNSPLHF. J is TRBJ1-6 and V is TRBV10-3; 7 bases match TRBD1. The CDR3 runs to 14 residues. Germline CDR1 reads ENHRY; CDR2 reads SYGVKD. V was clipped by 6 bases and J by 6 bases; unmatched bases: 5.

This chain joins TRBV2 and TRBJ2-7, with D possibly being TRBD2 (5 bases). The V gene lost 7 bases and the J gene lost 0 bases, with 16 bases spanning the gap. Germline lookup yields CDR1 SNHLY and CDR2 FYNNEI. This CDR3 region has 15 residues. In DNA form, the CDR3 reads TGTGCCAGCAATTGGCCGGGGAACTTCTCCTACGAGCAGTACTTC. The encoded protein is CASNWPGNFSYEQYF.

This chain uses TRBV6-5 with TRBJ1-5; D uncertain. This CDR3 has 11 amino acids. Germline CDR1 reads MNHEY; CDR2 reads SVGAGI. V was cut by 11 bases and J by 4 bases, with 9 bases left in between. CDR3 protein: CARAHNQPQHF. The CDR3 nucleotides read TGTGCCCGAGCACATAATCAGCCCCAGCATTTT.

This clone came up a few times. The chain employs TRBV29-1 and TRBJ2-3, with 11 nucleotides matching TRBD2. J gave up 2 bases and V 6 bases, and 4 bases lay outside the gene matches. This CDR3 spans 14 amino acids. The V gene's germline CDR1 is SQVTM and CDR2 ANQGSEA. The chain's CDR3 is CSVPGLAVTDTQYF. The CDR3 region has the DNA TGCAGCGTCCCGGGACTAGCGGTCACAGATACGCAGTATTTT.

In its sample, this clone was seen once. The chain recombines TRBV30 with TRBJ1-1; a possible D gene is TRBD1 (6 bases). From germline, CDR1 is GTSNPN and CDR2 SVGIG (reference sequence). The V gene lost 2 bases and the J gene lost 4 bases, with 17 bases spanning the gap. The CDR3 is 15 amino acids. The CDR3 is CAWSPRGAMSTEAFF. CDR3 nucleotide sequence: TGTGCCTGGAGTCCTAGGGGGGCGATGAGCACTGAAGCTTTCTTT.

This chain links TRBV30 with TRBJ1-1; no clear D gene. The CDR3 has 15 residues. Germline CDR1 GTSNPN, CDR2 SVGIG (reference sequence). Trimming cost V 0 bases and J 1 base, with 12 bases left between them. The DNA for the CDR3 is TGTGCCTGGAGTGTTTTTTCGAGGGAGAACACTGAAGCTTTCTTT. This gives the protein CAWSVFSRENTEAFF.

The rearrangement uses TRBV29-1 and TRBJ1-5; a possible D gene is TRBD1 (5 bases). The germline V gene has CDR1 SQVTM and CDR2 ANQGSEA. CDR3 size: 13 residues. The V gene lost 4 bases and the J gene lost 7 bases, with 14 bases spanning the gap. For the CDR3, the DNA is TGCAGCGTTGTTGGGCAGGGAGGGCAGCCCCAGCATTTT. It is translated as CSVVGQGGQPQHF.

This clone was seen a handful of times. CDR3 loop: CASSQEPVETQYF. The CDR3, as DNA: TGCGCCAGCAGCCAAGAGCCGGTGGAGACCCAGTACTTC. V usage is TRBV4-1 and J usage is TRBJ2-5; D is uncertain. The CDR3 contains 13 residues. V was shortened by 0 bases and J by 5 bases, with 7 bases between the two germline ends. From germline, CDR1 is MGHRA and CDR2 YSYEKL.

J is TRBJ1-1 and V is TRBV6-4; a possible D gene is TRBD1 (6 bases). Per the germline V gene, CDR1 is MRHNA and CDR2 is SNTAGT. The length of the CDR3 is 13 residues. The germline V and J ends were trimmed by 6 bases and 1 base, with 9 bases remaining between them. Here the CDR3 DNA reads TGTGCCAGCAGCGTGACAGGGAACACTGAAGCTTTCTTT. Amino acid sequence: CASSVTGNTEAFF.

The gene calls are TRBV12-5 and TRBJ1-5; no clear D. The V end was cut by 7 bases, the J end by 2 bases, with 9 bases between. Per the germline V gene, CDR1 is LGHNT and CDR2 is FRNRAP. The CDR3 totals 13 residues. The chain's CDR3 is CASERQGNQPQHF. The CDR3 nucleotides read TGTGCTAGTGAGAGACAAGGCAATCAGCCCCAGCATTTT.

The chain uses TRBV19 and TRBJ1-6; the D is unclear. Germline lookup yields CDR1 LNHDA and CDR2 SQIVND (reference sequence). The V end lost 6 bases, the J end lost 7 bases, and 16 bases lay between the germline ends. There are 15 residues in the CDR3. CDR3 nucleotides: TGTGCCAGTAGGGCACTACCGGGATCCAATTCACCCCTCCACTTT. Amino acids: CASRALPGSNSPLHF.

The chain is built from TRBV27 and TRBJ2-1, with TRBD1 matching over 10 bases. V gave up 6 bases and J gave up 6 bases; unmatched junction bases: 8. In germline, CDR1 is MNHEY, CDR2 SMNVEV (reference sequence). The CDR3 length is 15 residues. CDR3 bases: TGTGCCAGCAGCGTCCGGGACAGGGGTAGCAATGAGCAGTTCTTC. This translates into CASSVRDRGSNEQFF.

The chain has TRBV29-1 and TRBJ1-5; a weak D match, TRBD1 (6 bases). Trimming took 4 bases from V and 11 from J, leaving 15 bases between them. Germline CDR1 and CDR2: SQVTM and ANQGSEA. The CDR3 sequence is 12 residues long. The CDR3 loop reads CSVGTATESQHF. DNA for the CDR3: TGCAGCGTTGGGACAGCGACGGAATCCCAGCATTTT.

This CDR3 reads CASSLRRAGVTGTQYF. The CDR3, as DNA: TGTGCCAGCAGCTTAAGGCGGGCGGGGGTGACGGGGACCCAGTACTTC. The chain couples TRBV7-2 to TRBJ2-5; the match to TRBD2 covers 7 bases. V dropped 2 bases and J dropped 7; count of bases not matched to a gene: 13. CDR3 size: 16 residues. Germline values: CDR1 SGHTA, CDR2 FQGNSA.

This chain uses TRBV20-1 with TRBJ1-1; maybe TRBD1 (5 bases). From germline, CDR1 is DFQATT and CDR2 SNEGSKA (reference sequence). The CDR3 is 11 residues long. Trimming stripped 6 bases from V and 4 bases from J, with 9 bases between. DNA for the CDR3: TGCAGTGCCTCCGGGGGCACTGAAGCTTTCTTT. The encoded protein is CSASGGTEAFF.

This rearrangement joins TRBV4-1 to TRBJ2-3; TRBD2 agrees at 12 bases. CDR1 is MGHRA and CDR2 is YSYEKL in the germline V gene. The CDR3 runs 17 residues. Unmatched junction bases numbered 4, after V lost 0 bases and J lost 3 bases. CDR3 loop: CASSQDSLAGGTDTQYF. CDR3 bases: TGCGCCAGCAGCCAAGATAGTCTAGCGGGGGGGACAGATACGCAGTATTTT.

V gene TRBV30 combines with J gene TRBJ2-1; TRBD1 agrees at 10 bases. Germline V lookup: CDR1 GTSNPN, CDR2 SVGIG (reference sequence). The V and J ends lost 5 bases and 5 bases, in that order; junction bases with no gene match: 12. This CDR3 contains 16 residues. The CDR3: CAWYPYRDRGDNEQFF. The CDR3 DNA is TGTGCCTGGTACCCTTACCGGGACAGGGGAGACAATGAGCAGTTCTTC.

This clone came up once. This sequence joins TRBV7-2 and TRBJ2-7, with D uncertain. Trimming left V 3 bases short and J 1 base short, with 10 bases between. The CDR3 covers 14 residues. Germline V gives CDR1 SGHTA, CDR2 FQGNSA. This chain's CDR3 is CASSLLYGSYEQYF. CDR3 DNA: TGTGCCAGCAGCTTGCTCTACGGATCCTACGAGCAGTACTTC.

The chain carries TRBV2 and TRBJ2-6; 7 nucleotides match TRBD1. CDR3 length: 15 amino acids. V shed 6 bases, J shed 1 base, and the junction held 3 bases outside the gene matches. Germline CDR1 is SNHLY and CDR2 is FYNNEI. CDR3 sequence (DNA): TGTGCCAGCAGCGTGACAGGGTCTGGGGCCAACGTCCTGACTTTC. Its protein product is CASSVTGSGANVLTF.

The rearrangement links TRBV7-6 to TRBJ2-3; 9 positions agree with TRBD1. The CDR3 contains 17 residues. Trimming took 0 bases from V and 0 from J; bases not matched to a gene: 4. The V gene's germline CDR1 is SGHVS and CDR2 FNYEAQ. CDR3 in amino acids: CASSLAAGQGSTDTQYF. CDR3 sequence (DNA): TGTGCCAGCAGCTTAGCCGCGGGACAGGGTAGCACAGATACGCAGTATTTT.